The clone carrying this T cell receptor beta chain was detected only a few times. The antigen is unknown. This specimen comes from a study of beta chain features in type 1 diabetes. Isolated RNA was reverse transcribed in full, so expressed TCRB transcripts were sequenced. An average of around 3.4 million reads was obtained for naive, central memory and regulatory T cell samples. TCRdb's table, derived via immunoSEQ multiplex PCR, lists solely in-frame clones and lacks some. The table includes about 160,000 clones, approximately 8.7% detected once. The CDR3 spans 15 residues. The germline V and J ends were trimmed by 5 bases and 3 bases, with 16 bases remaining between them. Germline CDR1 SGHAT, CDR2 FQNNGV. Findings of the study overall: Within the patient group, naive, central memory and Treg TCRB repertoires appeared more similar to each other than within healthy donors. Across all four CD4+ subsets, people with type 1 diabetes showed modestly shorter TCRB CDR3s.

The receptor was isolated from a woman in her thirties with type 1 diabetes. The chain employs TRBV11-2 and TRBJ1-2, with TRBD1 as a possible D gene (5 bases). Sequenced: central memory CD4+ T cells from blood. The CDR3 spells CASSHLGEEDYGYTF. CDR3 bases: TGTGCCAGCAGCCACTTGGGGGAGGAGGACTATGGCTACACCTTC.